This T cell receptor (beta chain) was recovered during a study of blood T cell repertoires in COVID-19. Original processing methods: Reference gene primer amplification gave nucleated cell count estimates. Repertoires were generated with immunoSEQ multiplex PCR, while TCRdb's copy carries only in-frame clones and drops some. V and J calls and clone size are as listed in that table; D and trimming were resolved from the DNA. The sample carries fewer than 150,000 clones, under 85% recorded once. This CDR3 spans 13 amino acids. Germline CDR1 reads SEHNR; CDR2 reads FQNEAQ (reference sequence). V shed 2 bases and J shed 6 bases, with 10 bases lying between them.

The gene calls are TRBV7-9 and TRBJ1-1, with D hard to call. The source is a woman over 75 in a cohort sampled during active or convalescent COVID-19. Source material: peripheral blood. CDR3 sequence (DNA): TGTGCCAGCAGCTTACTAGGAGATTCTGAAGCTTTCTTT. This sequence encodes CASSLLGDSEAFF.